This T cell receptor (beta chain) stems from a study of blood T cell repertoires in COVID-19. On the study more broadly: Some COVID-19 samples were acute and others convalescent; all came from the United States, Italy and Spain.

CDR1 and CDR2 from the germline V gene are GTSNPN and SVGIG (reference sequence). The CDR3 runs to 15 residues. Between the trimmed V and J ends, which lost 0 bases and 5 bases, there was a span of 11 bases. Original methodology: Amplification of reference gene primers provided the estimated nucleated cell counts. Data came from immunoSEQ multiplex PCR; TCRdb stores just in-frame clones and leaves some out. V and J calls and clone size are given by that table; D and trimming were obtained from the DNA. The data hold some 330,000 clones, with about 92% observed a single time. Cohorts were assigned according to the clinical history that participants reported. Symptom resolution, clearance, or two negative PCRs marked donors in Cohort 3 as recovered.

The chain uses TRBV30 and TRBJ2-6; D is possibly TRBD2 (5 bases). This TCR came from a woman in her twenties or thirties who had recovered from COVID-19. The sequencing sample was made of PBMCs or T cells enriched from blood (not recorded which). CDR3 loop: CAWSVQRVRANVLTF. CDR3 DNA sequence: TGTGCCTGGAGTGTACAGAGGGTTAGGGCCAACGTCCTGACTTTC.